The rows below give T cell receptor beta chains drawn from one sample of a study of T cell changes during pregnancy in multiple sclerosis. Produced via immunoSEQ multiplex PCR; TCRdb's table is partial and in-frame only. Among 60,000 to 95,000 clones listed, about 89% were seen once. This material consisted of CD4+ T cells from peripheral blood mononuclear cells, taken before pregnancy. All receptors come from a female donor with multiple sclerosis, enrolled in a pregnancy study. Each CDR3 is given with its conserved first and last residue. Fields, in order: V gene, clone size, J gene, D gene, CDR3 protein, CDR3 DNA. A D gene is named only where the DNA matches it firmly. Expanded clones get a size class; other rows say once, few or many, or leave the size out.

V gene: TRBV28
clone size: -
J gene: TRBJ2-5
D gene: TRBD2
CDR3 protein: CASTRLAAGRETQYF
CDR3 DNA: TGTGCCAGCACCCGACTAGCGGCGGGTCGGGAGACCCAGTACTTC

V gene: TRBV7-9
clone size: -
J gene: TRBJ1-1
D gene: -
CDR3 protein: CASSAGSRAFF
CDR3 DNA: TGTGCCAGCAGCGCCGGGTCAAGGGCTTTCTTT

V gene: TRBV18
clone size: -
J gene: TRBJ1-1
D gene: TRBD1
CDR3 protein: CASSPGQGNTEAFF
CDR3 DNA: TGTGCCAGCTCACCGGGACAGGGGAACACTGAAGCTTTCTTT

V gene: TRBV10-3
clone size: -
J gene: TRBJ1-3
D gene: -
CDR3 protein: CAIKEGGGNTIYF
CDR3 DNA: TGTGCCATCAAGGAAGGAGGTGGAAACACCATATATTTT

V gene: TRBV19
clone size: -
J gene: TRBJ2-6
D gene: -
CDR3 protein: CASSTPGSGANVLTF
CDR3 DNA: TGTGCCAGTAGTACTCCCGGTTCTGGGGCCAACGTCCTGACTTTC

V gene: TRBV9
clone size: -
J gene: TRBJ2-3
D gene: TRBD2
CDR3 protein: CASSVSSGNSDTQYF
CDR3 DNA: TGTGCCAGCAGCGTTTCTAGCGGGAACTCAGATACGCAGTATTTT

V gene: TRBV6-5
clone size: -
J gene: TRBJ1-2
D gene: TRBD1
CDR3 protein: CASSYSIWTGQGYTF
CDR3 DNA: TGTGCCAGCAGTTACTCTATCTGGACAGGACAAGGCTACACCTTC

V gene: TRBV7-8
clone size: once
J gene: TRBJ2-7
D gene: TRBD2
CDR3 protein: CASSLVLAGPYEQYF
CDR3 DNA: TGTGCCAGCAGCTTAGTACTAGCGGGCCCCTACGAGCAGTACTTC

V gene: TRBV5-1
clone size: -
J gene: TRBJ2-2
D gene: TRBD1
CDR3 protein: CASSGTGAGELFF
CDR3 DNA: TGCGCCAGCAGCGGCACAGGGGCCGGGGAGCTGTTTTTT

V gene: TRBV5-5
clone size: -
J gene: TRBJ2-3
D gene: -
CDR3 protein: CASIYEGDGTDTQYF
CDR3 DNA: TGTGCCAGCATCTACGAGGGAGACGGCACAGATACGCAGTATTTT

V gene: TRBV7-8
clone size: once
J gene: TRBJ1-1
D gene: -
CDR3 protein: CASSLMYRAGTEAFF
CDR3 DNA: TGTGCCAGCAGCTTAATGTACAGGGCAGGCACTGAAGCTTTCTTT

V gene: TRBV5-5
clone size: -
J gene: TRBJ1-1
D gene: TRBD1
CDR3 protein: CASSLGTVGEAFF
CDR3 DNA: TGTGCCAGCAGCCTGGGGACAGTGGGTGAAGCTTTCTTT

V gene: TRBV5-1
clone size: -
J gene: TRBJ2-7
D gene: TRBD1
CDR3 protein: CASSPSRTGAYEQYF
CDR3 DNA: TGCGCCAGCAGCCCCAGCAGGACAGGAGCCTACGAGCAGTACTTC

V gene: TRBV28
clone size: -
J gene: TRBJ2-1
D gene: -
CDR3 protein: CASNRRVNEQFF
CDR3 DNA: TGTGCCAGCAACAGGAGAGTCAATGAGCAGTTCTTC

V gene: TRBV6-1
clone size: -
J gene: TRBJ2-2
D gene: -
CDR3 protein: CASTRTGELFF
CDR3 DNA: TGTGCCAGCACTCGGACCGGGGAGCTGTTTTTT

V gene: TRBV30
clone size: once
J gene: TRBJ2-2
D gene: TRBD2
CDR3 protein: CAWSGLAGLAGELFF
CDR3 DNA: TGTGCCTGGTCGGGACTAGCGGGACTTGCCGGGGAGCTGTTTTTT

V gene: TRBV6-1
clone size: -
J gene: TRBJ2-7
D gene: TRBD2
CDR3 protein: CASSASSGGVNSYEQYF
CDR3 DNA: TGTGCCAGCAGTGCCTCTAGCGGGGGGGTGAACTCCTACGAGCAGTACTTC

V gene: TRBV4-3
clone size: -
J gene: TRBJ1-4
D gene: TRBD1
CDR3 protein: CASSQAGTGLEKLFF
CDR3 DNA: TGCGCCAGCAGCCAAGCCGGGACAGGGCTTGAAAAACTGTTTTTT

V gene: TRBV15
clone size: -
J gene: TRBJ2-1
D gene: TRBD2
CDR3 protein: CATSRDRGSSYNEQFF
CDR3 DNA: TGTGCCACCAGCAGAGATCGCGGGAGCTCCTACAATGAGCAGTTCTTC

V gene: TRBV27
clone size: -
J gene: TRBJ1-1
D gene: -
CDR3 protein: CASSTREFRDTEAFF
CDR3 DNA: TGTGCCAGCAGTACCAGGGAATTCAGAGACACTGAAGCTTTCTTT

V gene: TRBV30
clone size: -
J gene: TRBJ2-2
D gene: -
CDR3 protein: CAWRPRGDGELFF
CDR3 DNA: TGTGCCTGGAGACCAAGAGGAGACGGGGAGCTGTTTTTT

V gene: TRBV9
clone size: few
J gene: TRBJ1-2
D gene: -
CDR3 protein: CASSVDQYQATF
CDR3 DNA: TGTGCCAGCAGCGTAGATCAGTATCAGGCCACCTTC

V gene: TRBV30
clone size: -
J gene: TRBJ1-1
D gene: TRBD1
CDR3 protein: CAWSTRGNTEAFF
CDR3 DNA: TGTGCCTGGAGTACCAGGGGGAATACTGAAGCTTTCTTT

V gene: TRBV18
clone size: -
J gene: TRBJ2-1
D gene: TRBD1
CDR3 protein: CASSLTGTADNEQFF
CDR3 DNA: TGTGCCAGCTCACTAACCGGGACAGCGGACAATGAGCAGTTCTTC

V gene: TRBV6-1
clone size: -
J gene: TRBJ1-4
D gene: -
CDR3 protein: CASSLGGAGEKLFF
CDR3 DNA: TGTGCCAGCAGTTTGGGGGGGGCCGGTGAAAAACTGTTTTTT

V gene: TRBV7-9
clone size: -
J gene: TRBJ1-2
D gene: -
CDR3 protein: CASSVLTDSYGYTF
CDR3 DNA: TGTGCCAGCAGCGTATTGACAGATTCCTATGGCTACACCTTC

V gene: TRBV6-1
clone size: -
J gene: TRBJ2-7
D gene: -
CDR3 protein: CASSEAATVISYEQYF
CDR3 DNA: TGTGCCAGCAGTGAAGCAGCGACAGTTATATCCTACGAGCAGTACTTC

V gene: TRBV7-9
clone size: -
J gene: TRBJ2-5
D gene: -
CDR3 protein: CASSPSGGWEATQYF
CDR3 DNA: TGTGCCAGCAGCCCCTCTGGCGGGTGGGAAGCGACCCAGTACTTC

V gene: TRBV27
clone size: -
J gene: TRBJ2-5
D gene: -
CDR3 protein: CASSLRIQETQYF
CDR3 DNA: TGTGCCAGCAGTTTACGTATCCAAGAGACCCAGTACTTC

V gene: TRBV15
clone size: -
J gene: TRBJ2-2
D gene: -
CDR3 protein: CATSSPKGRSGTGELFF
CDR3 DNA: TGTGCCACCAGCAGCCCAAAGGGGCGGTCTGGCACCGGGGAGCTGTTTTTT

V gene: TRBV27
clone size: -
J gene: TRBJ2-5
D gene: TRBD2
CDR3 protein: CASSIAGGIWETQYF
CDR3 DNA: TGTGCCAGCAGTATAGCGGGGGGGATTTGGGAGACCCAGTACTTC

V gene: TRBV27
clone size: -
J gene: TRBJ2-3
D gene: -
CDR3 protein: CASSFARADTQYF
CDR3 DNA: TGTGCCAGCAGTTTTGCTAGAGCAGATACGCAGTATTTT

V gene: TRBV19
clone size: -
J gene: TRBJ1-2
D gene: -
CDR3 protein: CASSQQRDYGYTF
CDR3 DNA: TGTGCCAGTAGTCAGCAGCGAGACTATGGCTACACCTTC

V gene: TRBV6-4
clone size: once
J gene: TRBJ2-3
D gene: -
CDR3 protein: CASSVREGTDTQYF
CDR3 DNA: TGTGCCAGCAGTGTGAGAGAAGGCACAGATACGCAGTATTTT

V gene: TRBV5-1
clone size: -
J gene: TRBJ2-7
D gene: TRBD2
CDR3 protein: CASSPELASYEQYF
CDR3 DNA: TGCGCCAGCAGCCCTGAACTAGCGTCCTACGAGCAGTACTTC

V gene: TRBV5-5
clone size: -
J gene: TRBJ2-3
D gene: TRBD1
CDR3 protein: CASSPDRAVSVGTQYF
CDR3 DNA: TGTGCCAGCAGCCCGGACAGGGCCGTTTCCGTAGGTACGCAGTATTTT

V gene: TRBV15
clone size: -
J gene: TRBJ2-1
D gene: -
CDR3 protein: CATSKQGQGGNEQFF
CDR3 DNA: TGTGCCACCAGCAAACAGGGTCAGGGTGGGAATGAGCAGTTCTTC

V gene: TRBV6-5
clone size: -
J gene: TRBJ2-7
D gene: TRBD1
CDR3 protein: CASSFYVGQSYEQYF
CDR3 DNA: TGTGCCAGCAGTTTTTACGTGGGACAGTCCTACGAGCAGTACTTC

V gene: TRBV9
clone size: -
J gene: TRBJ2-6
D gene: TRBD2
CDR3 protein: CASSVLAGFSGANVLTF
CDR3 DNA: TGTGCCAGCAGCGTACTAGCGGGTTTTTCTGGGGCCAACGTCCTGACTTTC

V gene: TRBV27
clone size: -
J gene: TRBJ2-1
D gene: -
CDR3 protein: CASSLSRNEQFF
CDR3 DNA: TGTGCCAGCAGTTTATCGAGGAATGAGCAGTTCTTC

V gene: TRBV7-9
clone size: -
J gene: TRBJ1-6
D gene: -
CDR3 protein: CASSPLTPRESPLHF
CDR3 DNA: TGTGCCAGCAGCCCCCTGACGCCCAGGGAATCACCCCTCCACTTT

V gene: TRBV15
clone size: -
J gene: TRBJ1-3
D gene: -
CDR3 protein: CATRSGSSGNTIYF
CDR3 DNA: TGTGCCACCAGAAGTGGCAGCTCTGGAAACACCATATATTTT

V gene: TRBV6-5
clone size: few
J gene: TRBJ1-6
D gene: -
CDR3 protein: CASSGGIALHF
CDR3 DNA: TGTGCCAGCAGTGGGGGGATCGCCCTCCACTTT

V gene: TRBV2
clone size: -
J gene: TRBJ2-5
D gene: -
CDR3 protein: CASSAGSRETQYF
CDR3 DNA: TGTGCCAGCAGTGCCGGGAGCCGAGAGACCCAGTACTTC

V gene: TRBV19
clone size: -
J gene: TRBJ1-2
D gene: TRBD1
CDR3 protein: CASSVTPGQGNYGYTF
CDR3 DNA: TGTGCCAGTAGCGTTACTCCGGGACAGGGTAACTATGGCTACACCTTC

V gene: TRBV7-9
clone size: -
J gene: TRBJ1-6
D gene: TRBD1
CDR3 protein: CASSLTGSNSPLHF
CDR3 DNA: TGTGCCAGCAGCTTGACAGGGAGTAATTCACCCCTCCACTTT

V gene: TRBV14
clone size: -
J gene: TRBJ2-1
D gene: -
CDR3 protein: CASSLGRIEQFF
CDR3 DNA: TGTGCCAGCAGCCTAGGGAGAATTGAGCAGTTCTTC

V gene: TRBV5-1
clone size: -
J gene: TRBJ2-1
D gene: -
CDR3 protein: CASSLGGTVYNEQFF
CDR3 DNA: TGCGCCAGCAGCTTAGGAGGGACCGTCTACAATGAGCAGTTCTTC

V gene: TRBV6-6
clone size: -
J gene: TRBJ2-5
D gene: TRBD2
CDR3 protein: CASRPSGRAKETQYF
CDR3 DNA: TGTGCCAGCAGGCCTAGCGGGAGGGCAAAAGAGACCCAGTACTTC

V gene: TRBV5-1
clone size: -
J gene: TRBJ2-5
D gene: -
CDR3 protein: CASSSNLNRRLPSGTQYF
CDR3 DNA: TGCGCCAGCAGCTCCAACCTAAACAGACGACTACCATCGGGGACCCAGTACTTC

V gene: TRBV29-1
clone size: -
J gene: TRBJ2-3
D gene: TRBD2
CDR3 protein: CTGIHSGNTDTQYF
CDR3 DNA: TGCACCGGGATCCATAGCGGGAACACAGATACGCAGTATTTT

V gene: TRBV18
clone size: -
J gene: TRBJ1-1
D gene: -
CDR3 protein: CASSRDINTEAFF
CDR3 DNA: TGTGCCAGCTCACGGGACATTAACACTGAAGCTTTCTTT

V gene: TRBV7-2
clone size: -
J gene: TRBJ1-4
D gene: -
CDR3 protein: CASSFGRGPDNEKLFF
CDR3 DNA: TGTGCCAGCAGCTTTGGCCGCGGGCCTGATAATGAAAAACTGTTTTTT

V gene: TRBV7-2
clone size: -
J gene: TRBJ2-7
D gene: TRBD2
CDR3 protein: CASSPRTSGGPMSSYEQYF
CDR3 DNA: TGTGCCAGCAGCCCGAGGACTAGCGGGGGGCCCATGAGCTCCTACGAGCAGTACTTC